This T cell receptor beta chain was obtained from a study of identical twins. V lost 3 bases and J 6 bases, leaving 6 bases between the germline ends. This CDR3 is built from 11 residues. The germline V gene encodes CDR1 ENHRY and CDR2 SYGVKD. TCRdb re-analysed the 5' RACE reads in MiXCR, keeping a single row per CDR3 protein. The repertoire holds some 440,000 distinct CDR3 sequences, with around 24% as singletons. Only healthy Caucasians were included as donors. This sample also appeared in a second study, on T cells expressing NK-cell markers.

V gene TRBV10-3 combines with J gene TRBJ2-7, with unresolved D. Material for sequencing was CD4+ T cells sorted from blood. The sequence derives from a woman aged 18-29 years in good health. CDR3 residues: CAISDIGEQYF. CDR3 DNA sequence: TGTGCCATCAGTGATATCGGCGAGCAGTACTTC.